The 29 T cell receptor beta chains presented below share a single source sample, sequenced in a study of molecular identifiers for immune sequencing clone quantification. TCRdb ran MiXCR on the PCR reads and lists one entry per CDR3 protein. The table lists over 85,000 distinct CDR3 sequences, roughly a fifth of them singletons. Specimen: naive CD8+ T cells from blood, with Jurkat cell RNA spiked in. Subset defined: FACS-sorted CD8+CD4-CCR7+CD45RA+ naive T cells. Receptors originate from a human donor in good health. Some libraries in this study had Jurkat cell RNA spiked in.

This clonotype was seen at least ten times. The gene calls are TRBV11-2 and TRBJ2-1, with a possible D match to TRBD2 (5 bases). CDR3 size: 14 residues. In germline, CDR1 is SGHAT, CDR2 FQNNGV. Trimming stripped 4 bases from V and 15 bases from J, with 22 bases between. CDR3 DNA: TGTGCCAGCAGCTCTCCGGTGAGCGGCCCGGGTTTGTTCTTC. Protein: CASSSPVSGPGLFF.

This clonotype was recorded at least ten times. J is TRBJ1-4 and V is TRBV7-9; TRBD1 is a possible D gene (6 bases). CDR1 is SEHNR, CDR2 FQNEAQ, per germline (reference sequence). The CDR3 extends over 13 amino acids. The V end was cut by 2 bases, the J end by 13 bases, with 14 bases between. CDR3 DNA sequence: TGTGCCAGCAGCTTACATCCCGAGACAGGACTGTTTTTT. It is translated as CASSLHPETGLFF.

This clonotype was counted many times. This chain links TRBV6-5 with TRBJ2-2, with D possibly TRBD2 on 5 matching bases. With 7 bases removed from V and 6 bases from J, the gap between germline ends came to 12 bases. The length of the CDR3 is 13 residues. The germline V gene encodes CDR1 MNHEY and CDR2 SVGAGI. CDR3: CASMPEGAGELFF. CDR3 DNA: TGTGCCAGCATGCCCGAGGGAGCCGGGGAGCTGTTTTTT.

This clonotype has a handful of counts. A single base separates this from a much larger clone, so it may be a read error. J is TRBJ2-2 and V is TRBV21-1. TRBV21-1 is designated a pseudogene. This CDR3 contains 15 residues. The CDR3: CASSKVISGTGELFF. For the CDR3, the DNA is TGTGCCAGCAGCAAGGTGATTAGTGGCACCGGGGAGCTGTTTTTT.

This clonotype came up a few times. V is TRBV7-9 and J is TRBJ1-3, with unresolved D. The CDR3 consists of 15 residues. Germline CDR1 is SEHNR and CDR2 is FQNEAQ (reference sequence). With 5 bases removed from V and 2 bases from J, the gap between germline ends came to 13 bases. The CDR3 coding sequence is TGTGCCAGCAGCCCCGCCCGTGGGGCTGGAAACACCATATATTTT. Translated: CASSPARGAGNTIYF.

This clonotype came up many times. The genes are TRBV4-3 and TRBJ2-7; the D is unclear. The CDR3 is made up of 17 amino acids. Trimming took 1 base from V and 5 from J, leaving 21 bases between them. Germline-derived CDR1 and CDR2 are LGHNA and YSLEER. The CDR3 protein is CASSQVRHRRPAHEQYF. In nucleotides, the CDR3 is TGCGCCAGCAGCCAAGTTAGGCACCGTCGTCCCGCCCACGAGCAGTACTTC.

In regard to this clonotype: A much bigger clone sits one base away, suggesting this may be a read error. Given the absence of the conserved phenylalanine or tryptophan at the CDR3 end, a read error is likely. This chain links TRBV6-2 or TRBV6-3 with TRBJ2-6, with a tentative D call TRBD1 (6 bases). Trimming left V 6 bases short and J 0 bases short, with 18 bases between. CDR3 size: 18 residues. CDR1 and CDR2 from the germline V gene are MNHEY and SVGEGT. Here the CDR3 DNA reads TGTGCCAGCAGCTACCGGGACAAAGTAAGCTCTGGGGCCAACGTCCTGACTTCC. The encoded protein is CASSYRDKVSSGANVLTS.

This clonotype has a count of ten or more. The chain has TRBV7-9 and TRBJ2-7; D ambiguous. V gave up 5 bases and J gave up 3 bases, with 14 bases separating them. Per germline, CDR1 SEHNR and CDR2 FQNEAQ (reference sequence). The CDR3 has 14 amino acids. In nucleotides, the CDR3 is TGTGCCAGCAGCAGGACGGAAAAGGACTACGAGCAGTACTTC. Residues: CASSRTEKDYEQYF.

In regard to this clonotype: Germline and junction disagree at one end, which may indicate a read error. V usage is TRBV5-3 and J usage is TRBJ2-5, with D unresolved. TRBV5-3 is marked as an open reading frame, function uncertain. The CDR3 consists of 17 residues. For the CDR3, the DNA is TGTGCCAGCAGCTTGGGGTCTTTCAGGACCCACCAAGAGACCCAGTACTTC. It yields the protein CASSLGSFRTHQETQYF.

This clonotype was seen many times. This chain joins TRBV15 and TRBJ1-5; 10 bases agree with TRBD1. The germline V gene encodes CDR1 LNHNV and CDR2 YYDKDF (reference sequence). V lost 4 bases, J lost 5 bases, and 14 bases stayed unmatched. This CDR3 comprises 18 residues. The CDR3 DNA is TGTGCCACCAGCAAATCGTATCTGGGGACAGGGGCCGATCAGCCCCAGCATTTT. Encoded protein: CATSKSYLGTGADQPQHF.

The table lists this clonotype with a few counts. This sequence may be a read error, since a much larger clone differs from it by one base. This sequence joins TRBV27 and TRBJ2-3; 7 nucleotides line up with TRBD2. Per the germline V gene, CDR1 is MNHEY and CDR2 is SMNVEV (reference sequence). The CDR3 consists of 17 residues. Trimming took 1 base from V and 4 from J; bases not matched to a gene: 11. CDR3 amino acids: CASSLWFCGSASDTQYF. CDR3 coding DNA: TGTGCCAGCAGTTTATGGTTTTGCGGGAGCGCCTCAGATACGCAGTATTTT.

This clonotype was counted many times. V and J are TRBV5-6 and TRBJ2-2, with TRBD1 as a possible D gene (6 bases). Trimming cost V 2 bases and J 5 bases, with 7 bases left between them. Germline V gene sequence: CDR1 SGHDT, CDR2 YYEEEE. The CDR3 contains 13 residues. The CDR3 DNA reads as TGTGCCAGCAGCTTTGGACAGACCGGGGAGCTGTTTTTT. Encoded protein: CASSFGQTGELFF.

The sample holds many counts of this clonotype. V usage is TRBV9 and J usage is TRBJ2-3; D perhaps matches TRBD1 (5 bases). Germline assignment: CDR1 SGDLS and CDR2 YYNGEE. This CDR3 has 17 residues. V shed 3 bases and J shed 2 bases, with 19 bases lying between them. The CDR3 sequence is CASSGAQGILLTDTQYF. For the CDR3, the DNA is TGTGCCAGCAGCGGAGCTCAGGGCATTCTTCTCACAGATACGCAGTATTTT.

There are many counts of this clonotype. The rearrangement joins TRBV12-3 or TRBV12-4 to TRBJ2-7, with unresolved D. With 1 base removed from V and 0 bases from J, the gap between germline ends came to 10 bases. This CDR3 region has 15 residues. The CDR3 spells CASSLGQSSSYEQYF. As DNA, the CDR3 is TGTGCCAGCAGTTTAGGCCAGTCAAGCTCCTACGAGCAGTACTTC.

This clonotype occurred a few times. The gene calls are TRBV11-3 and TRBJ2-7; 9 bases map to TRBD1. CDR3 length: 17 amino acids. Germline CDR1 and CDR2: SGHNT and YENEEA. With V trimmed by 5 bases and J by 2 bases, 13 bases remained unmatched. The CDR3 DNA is TGTGCCAGCAGCCCGTGGGGAACAGGGGGCAAAGCCTACGAGCAGTACTTC. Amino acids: CASSPWGTGGKAYEQYF. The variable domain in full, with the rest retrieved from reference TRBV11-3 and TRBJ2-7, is EAGVVQSPRYKIIEKKQPVAFWCNPISGHNTLYWYLQNLGQGPELLIRYENEEAVDDSQLPKDRFSAERLKGVDSTLKIQPAELGDSAVYLCASSPWGTGGKAYEQYFGPGTRLTVT.

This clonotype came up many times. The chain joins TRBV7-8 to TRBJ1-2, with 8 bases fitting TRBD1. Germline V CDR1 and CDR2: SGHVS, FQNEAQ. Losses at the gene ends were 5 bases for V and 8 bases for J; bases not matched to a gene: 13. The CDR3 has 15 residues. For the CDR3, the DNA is TGTGCCAGCAGCCCAAGCGCAGGGGGCGCGGCAGGCTACACCTTC. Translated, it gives CASSPSAGGAAGYTF.

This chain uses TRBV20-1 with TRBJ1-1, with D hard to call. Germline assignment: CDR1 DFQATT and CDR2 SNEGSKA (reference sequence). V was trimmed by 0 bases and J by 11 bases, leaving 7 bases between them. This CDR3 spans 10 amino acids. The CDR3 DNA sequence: TGCAGTGCTAGAGAGCAAAATGCTTTCTTT. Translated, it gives CSAREQNAFF.

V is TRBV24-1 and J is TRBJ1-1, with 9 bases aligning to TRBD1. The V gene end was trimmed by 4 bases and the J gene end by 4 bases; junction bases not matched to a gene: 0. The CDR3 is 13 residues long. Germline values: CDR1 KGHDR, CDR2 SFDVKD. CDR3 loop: CATSEGQGTEAFF. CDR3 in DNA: TGTGCCACCAGTGAGGGACAGGGCACTGAAGCTTTCTTT.

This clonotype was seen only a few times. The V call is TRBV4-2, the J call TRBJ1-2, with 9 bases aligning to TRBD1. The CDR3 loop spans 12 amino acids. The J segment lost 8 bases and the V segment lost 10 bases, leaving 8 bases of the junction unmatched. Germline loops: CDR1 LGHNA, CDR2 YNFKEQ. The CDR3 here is CATGQGRDGYTF. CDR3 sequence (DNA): TGTGCCACCGGACAGGGGCGTGACGGCTACACCTTC.

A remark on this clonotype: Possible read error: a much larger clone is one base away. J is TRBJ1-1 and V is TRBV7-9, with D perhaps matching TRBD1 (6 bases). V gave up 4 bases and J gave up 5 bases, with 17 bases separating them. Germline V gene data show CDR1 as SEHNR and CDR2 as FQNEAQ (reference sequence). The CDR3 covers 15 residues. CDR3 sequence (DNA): TGTGCCAGCAGCTCTGCACAGGGTAAATGGACTGAAGCTTTCTTT. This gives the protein CASSSAQGKWTEAFF. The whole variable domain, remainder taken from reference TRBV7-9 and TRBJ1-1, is DTGVSQNPRHKITKRGQNVTFRCDPISEHNRLYWYRQTLGQGPEFLTYFQNEAQLEKSRLLSDRFSAERPKGSFSTLEIQRTEQGDSAMYLCASSSAQGKWTEAFFGQGTRLTVV.

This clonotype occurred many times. In DNA form, the CDR3 reads TGTGCCAGCACCTTGACAGGGTCAGCGTACGAGCAGTACTTC. It is translated as CASTLTGSAYEQYF. V usage is TRBV6-2 or TRBV6-3 and J usage is TRBJ2-7; 7 bases align to TRBD1. J was trimmed by 4 bases and V by 7 bases; bases with no gene match: 10. There are 14 residues in the CDR3. The V gene's germline CDR1 is MNHEY and CDR2 SVGEGT.

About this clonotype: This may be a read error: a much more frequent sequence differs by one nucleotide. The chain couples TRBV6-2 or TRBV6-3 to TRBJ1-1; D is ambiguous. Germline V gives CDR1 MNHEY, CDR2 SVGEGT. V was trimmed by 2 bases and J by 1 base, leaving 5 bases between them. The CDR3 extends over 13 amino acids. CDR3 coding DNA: TGTGCCAGCAGTTACGCGAGGAACACTGAAGCTTTCTTT. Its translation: CASSYARNTEAFF.

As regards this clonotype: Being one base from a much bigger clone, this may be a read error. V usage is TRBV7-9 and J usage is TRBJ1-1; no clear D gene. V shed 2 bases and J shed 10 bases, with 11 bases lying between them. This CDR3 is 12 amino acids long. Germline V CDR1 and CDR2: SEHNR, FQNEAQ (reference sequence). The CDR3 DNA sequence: TGTGCCAGCAGCTTACACAGCGCTGGAGCTTTCTTT. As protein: CASSLHSAGAFF.

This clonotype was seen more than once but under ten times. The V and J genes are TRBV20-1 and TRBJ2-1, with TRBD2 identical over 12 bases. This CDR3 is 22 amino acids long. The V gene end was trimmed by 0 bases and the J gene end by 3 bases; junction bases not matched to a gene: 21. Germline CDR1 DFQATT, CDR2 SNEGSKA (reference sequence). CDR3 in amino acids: CSARDLTGPAGLAGLHYNEQFF. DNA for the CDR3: TGCAGTGCTAGAGATTTGACGGGGCCCGCTGGACTAGCGGGGTTACACTACAATGAGCAGTTCTTC.

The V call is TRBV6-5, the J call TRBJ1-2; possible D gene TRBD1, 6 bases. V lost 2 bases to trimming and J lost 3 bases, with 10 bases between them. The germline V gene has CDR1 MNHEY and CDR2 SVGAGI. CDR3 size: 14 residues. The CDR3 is CASSYRGTYYGYTF. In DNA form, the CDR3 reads TGTGCCAGCAGTTACCGGGGGACATACTATGGCTACACCTTC.

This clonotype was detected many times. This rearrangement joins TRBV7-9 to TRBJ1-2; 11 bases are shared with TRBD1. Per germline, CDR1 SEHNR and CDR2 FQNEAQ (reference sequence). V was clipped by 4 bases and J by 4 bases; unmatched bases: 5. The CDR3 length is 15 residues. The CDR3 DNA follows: TGTGCCAGCAGCTCCGGGACAGGGGGGGTCTATGGCTACACCTTC. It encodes CASSSGTGGVYGYTF.

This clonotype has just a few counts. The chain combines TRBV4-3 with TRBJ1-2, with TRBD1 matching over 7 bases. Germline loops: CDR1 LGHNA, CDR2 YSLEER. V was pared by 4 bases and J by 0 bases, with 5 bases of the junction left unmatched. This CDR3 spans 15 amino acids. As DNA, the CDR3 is TGCGCCAGCAGCCGACACAGGGGTACTAACTATGGCTACACCTTC. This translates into CASSRHRGTNYGYTF.

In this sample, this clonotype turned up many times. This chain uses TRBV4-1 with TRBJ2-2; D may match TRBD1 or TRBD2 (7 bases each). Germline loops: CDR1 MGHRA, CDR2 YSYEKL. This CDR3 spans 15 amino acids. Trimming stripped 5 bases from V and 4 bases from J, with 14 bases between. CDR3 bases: TGCGCCAGCAGCGGAGCGGGACAGAGCACCGGGGAGCTGTTTTTT. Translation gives CASSGAGQSTGELFF.

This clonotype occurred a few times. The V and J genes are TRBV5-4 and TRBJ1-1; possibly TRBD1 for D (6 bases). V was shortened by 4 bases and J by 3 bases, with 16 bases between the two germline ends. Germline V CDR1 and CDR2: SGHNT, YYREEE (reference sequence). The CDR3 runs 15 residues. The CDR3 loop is CASSPSGAQYTEAFF. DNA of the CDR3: TGTGCCAGCAGCCCATCGGGGGCGCAGTACACTGAAGCTTTCTTT.